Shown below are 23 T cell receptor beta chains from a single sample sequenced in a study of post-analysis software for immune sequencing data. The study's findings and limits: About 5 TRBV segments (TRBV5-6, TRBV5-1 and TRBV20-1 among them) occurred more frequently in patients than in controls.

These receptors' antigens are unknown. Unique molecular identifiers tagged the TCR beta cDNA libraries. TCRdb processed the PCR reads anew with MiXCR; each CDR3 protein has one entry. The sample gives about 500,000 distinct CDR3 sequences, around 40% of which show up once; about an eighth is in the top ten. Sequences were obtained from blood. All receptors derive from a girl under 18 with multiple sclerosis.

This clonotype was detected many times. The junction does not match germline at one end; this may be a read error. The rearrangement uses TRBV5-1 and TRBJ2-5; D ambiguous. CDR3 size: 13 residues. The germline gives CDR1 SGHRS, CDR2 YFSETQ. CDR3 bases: TGTGCCAGCAGCTTGGGAACACAAGAGACCCAGTACTTC. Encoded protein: CASSLGTQETQYF. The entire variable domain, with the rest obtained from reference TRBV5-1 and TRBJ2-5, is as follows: KAGVTQTPRYLIKTRGQQVTLSCSPISGHRSVSWYQQTPGQGLQFLFEYFSETQRNKGNFPGRFSGRQFSNSRSEMNVSTLELGDSALYLCASSLGTQETQYFGPGTRLLVL.

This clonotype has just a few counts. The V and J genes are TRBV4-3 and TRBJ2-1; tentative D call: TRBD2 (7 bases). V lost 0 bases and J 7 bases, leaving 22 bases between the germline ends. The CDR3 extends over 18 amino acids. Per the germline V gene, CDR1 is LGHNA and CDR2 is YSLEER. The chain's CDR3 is CASSQDRGVGGGRNEQFF. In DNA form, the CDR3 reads TGCGCCAGCAGCCAAGATCGAGGAGTAGGGGGAGGGCGTAATGAGCAGTTCTTC.

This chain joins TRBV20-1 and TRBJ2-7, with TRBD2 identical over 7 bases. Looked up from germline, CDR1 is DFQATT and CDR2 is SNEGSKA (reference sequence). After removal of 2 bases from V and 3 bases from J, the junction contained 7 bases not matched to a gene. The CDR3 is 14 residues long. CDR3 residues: CSARRGLEDYEQYF. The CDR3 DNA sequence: TGCAGTGCTAGAAGAGGACTAGAGGACTACGAGCAGTACTTC.

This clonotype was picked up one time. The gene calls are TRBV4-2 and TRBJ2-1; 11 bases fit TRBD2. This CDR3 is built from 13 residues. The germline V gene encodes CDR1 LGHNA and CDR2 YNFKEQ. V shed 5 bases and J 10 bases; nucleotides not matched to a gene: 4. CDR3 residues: CASSTSGRREQFF. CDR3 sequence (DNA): TGTGCCAGCAGCACTAGCGGGAGAAGAGAGCAGTTCTTC.

The CDR3 reads CAISDGPGANVLTF. The CDR3 DNA sequence: TGTGCCATCAGTGACGGCCCAGGGGCCAACGTCCTGACTTTC. This chain connects TRBV10-3 to TRBJ2-6, with unresolved D. Germline-derived CDR1 and CDR2 are ENHRY and SYGVKD. V was clipped by 3 bases and J by 4 bases, with 7 bases between them. This CDR3 contains 14 residues.

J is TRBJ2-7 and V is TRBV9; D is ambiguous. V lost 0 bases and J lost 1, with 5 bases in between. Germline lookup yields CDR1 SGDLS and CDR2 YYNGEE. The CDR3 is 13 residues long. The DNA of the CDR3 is TGTGCCAGCAGCGTAGCACAGTCCTACGAGCAGTACTTC. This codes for CASSVAQSYEQYF. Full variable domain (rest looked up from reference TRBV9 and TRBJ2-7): DSGVTQTPKHLITATGQRVTLRCSPRSGDLSVYWYQQSLDQGLQFLIQYYNGEERAKGNILERFSAQQFPDLHSELNLSSLELGDSALYFCASSVAQSYEQYFGPGTRLTVT.

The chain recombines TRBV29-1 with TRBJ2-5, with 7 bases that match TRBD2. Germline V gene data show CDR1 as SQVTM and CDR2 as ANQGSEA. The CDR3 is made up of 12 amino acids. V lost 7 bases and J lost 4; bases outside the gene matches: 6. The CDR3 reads CSGAGEGETQYF. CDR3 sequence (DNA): TGCAGCGGTGCGGGAGAGGGAGAGACCCAGTACTTC.

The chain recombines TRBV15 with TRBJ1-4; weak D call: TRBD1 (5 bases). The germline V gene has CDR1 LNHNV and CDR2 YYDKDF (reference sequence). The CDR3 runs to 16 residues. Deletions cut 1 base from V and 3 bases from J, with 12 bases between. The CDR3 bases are TGTGCCACCAGCAGAGGACCGAGAGGGGCTAATGAAAAACTGTTTTTT. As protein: CATSRGPRGANEKLFF.

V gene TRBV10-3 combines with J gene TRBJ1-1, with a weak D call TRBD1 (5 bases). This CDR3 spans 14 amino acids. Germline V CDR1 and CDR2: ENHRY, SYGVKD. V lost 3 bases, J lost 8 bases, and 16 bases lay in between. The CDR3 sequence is CAISDYHRDGEAFF. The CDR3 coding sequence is TGTGCCATCAGTGACTACCACCGGGACGGCGAAGCTTTCTTT.

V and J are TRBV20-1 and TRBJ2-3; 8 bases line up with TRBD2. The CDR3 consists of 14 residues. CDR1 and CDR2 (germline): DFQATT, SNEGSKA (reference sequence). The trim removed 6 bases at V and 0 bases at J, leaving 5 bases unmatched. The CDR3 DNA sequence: TGCAGTGCGCCGACTAGCGATAGCACAGATACGCAGTATTTT. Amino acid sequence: CSAPTSDSTDTQYF.

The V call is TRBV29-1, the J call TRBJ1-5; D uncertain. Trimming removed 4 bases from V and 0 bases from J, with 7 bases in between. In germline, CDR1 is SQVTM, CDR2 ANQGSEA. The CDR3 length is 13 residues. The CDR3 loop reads CSVVVDSNQPQHF. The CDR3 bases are TGCAGCGTTGTCGTTGATAGCAATCAGCCCCAGCATTTT.

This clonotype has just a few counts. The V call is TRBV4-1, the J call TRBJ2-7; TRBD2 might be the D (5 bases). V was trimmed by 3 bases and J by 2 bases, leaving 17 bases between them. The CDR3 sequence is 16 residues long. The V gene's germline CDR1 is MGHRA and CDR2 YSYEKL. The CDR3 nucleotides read TGCGCCAGCAGCCATGTGAGGGCAGTGAAGACCTACGAGCAGTACTTC. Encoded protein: CASSHVRAVKTYEQYF.

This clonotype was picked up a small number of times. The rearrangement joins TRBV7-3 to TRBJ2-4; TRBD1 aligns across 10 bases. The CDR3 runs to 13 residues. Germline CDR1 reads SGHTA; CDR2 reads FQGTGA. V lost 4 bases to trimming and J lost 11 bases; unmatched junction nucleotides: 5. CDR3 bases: TGTGCCAGCAGCTCGACAGGGGGCGGGTTTCAGTACTTC. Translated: CASSSTGGGFQYF.

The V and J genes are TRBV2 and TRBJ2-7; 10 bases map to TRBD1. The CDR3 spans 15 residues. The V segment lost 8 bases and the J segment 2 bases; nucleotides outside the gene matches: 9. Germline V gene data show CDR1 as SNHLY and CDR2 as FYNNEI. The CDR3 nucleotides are TGTGCCAGCGAGGGGGACAGGGGACTAACCTACGAGCAGTACTTC. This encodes CASEGDRGLTYEQYF.

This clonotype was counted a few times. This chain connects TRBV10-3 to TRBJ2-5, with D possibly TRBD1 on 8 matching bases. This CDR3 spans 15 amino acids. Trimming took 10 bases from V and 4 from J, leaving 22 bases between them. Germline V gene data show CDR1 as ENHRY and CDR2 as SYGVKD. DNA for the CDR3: TGTGCCACCGAAGCTGAGACAGGGGAGGGAGAGACCCAGTACTTC. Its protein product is CATEAETGEGETQYF.

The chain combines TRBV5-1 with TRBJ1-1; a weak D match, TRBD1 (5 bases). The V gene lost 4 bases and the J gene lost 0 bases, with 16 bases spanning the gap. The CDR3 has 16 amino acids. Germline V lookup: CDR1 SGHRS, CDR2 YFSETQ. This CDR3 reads CASSHFLEGMNTEAFF. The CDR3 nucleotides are TGCGCCAGCAGCCACTTCCTAGAGGGGATGAACACTGAAGCTTTCTTT.

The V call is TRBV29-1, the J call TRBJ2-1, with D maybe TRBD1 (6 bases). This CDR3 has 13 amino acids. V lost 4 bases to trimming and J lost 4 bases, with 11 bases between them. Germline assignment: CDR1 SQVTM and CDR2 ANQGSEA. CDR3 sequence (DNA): TGCAGCGTTGGGCAGGGGCAATACAATGAGCAGTTCTTC. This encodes CSVGQGQYNEQFF.

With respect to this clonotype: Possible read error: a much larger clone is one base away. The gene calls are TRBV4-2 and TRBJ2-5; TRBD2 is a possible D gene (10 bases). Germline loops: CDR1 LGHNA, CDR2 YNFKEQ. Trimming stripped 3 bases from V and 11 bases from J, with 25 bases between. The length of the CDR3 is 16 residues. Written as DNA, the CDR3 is TGTGCCAGCAGCCAGGACAGGGGACTAGCGAGCTATGAGCAGTACTTC. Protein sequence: CASSQDRGLASYEQYF.

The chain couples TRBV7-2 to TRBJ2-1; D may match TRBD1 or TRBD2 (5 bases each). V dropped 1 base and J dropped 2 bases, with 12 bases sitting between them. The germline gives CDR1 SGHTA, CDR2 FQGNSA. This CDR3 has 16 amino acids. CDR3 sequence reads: CASSLVSVGAYNEQFF. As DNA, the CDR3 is TGTGCCAGCAGCTTAGTAAGCGTGGGGGCCTACAATGAGCAGTTCTTC.

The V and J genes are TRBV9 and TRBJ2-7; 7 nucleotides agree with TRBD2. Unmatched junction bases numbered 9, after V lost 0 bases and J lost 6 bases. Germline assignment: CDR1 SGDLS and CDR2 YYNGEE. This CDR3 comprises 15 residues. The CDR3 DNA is TGTGCCAGCAGCGTAGATGGTAGCGGGTCCCGCGAGCAGTACTTC. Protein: CASSVDGSGSREQYF. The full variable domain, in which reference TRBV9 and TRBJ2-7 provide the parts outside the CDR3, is DSGVTQTPKHLITATGQRVTLRCSPRSGDLSVYWYQQSLDQGLQFLIQYYNGEERAKGNILERFSAQQFPDLHSELNLSSLELGDSALYFCASSVDGSGSREQYFGPGTRLTVT.

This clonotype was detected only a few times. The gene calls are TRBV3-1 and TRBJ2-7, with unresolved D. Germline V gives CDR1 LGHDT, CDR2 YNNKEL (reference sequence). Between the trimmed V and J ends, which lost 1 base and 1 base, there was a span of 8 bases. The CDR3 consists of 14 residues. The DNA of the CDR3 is TGTGCCAGCAGCCAAGTGTCAGAGTCCTACGAGCAGTACTTC. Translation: CASSQVSESYEQYF.

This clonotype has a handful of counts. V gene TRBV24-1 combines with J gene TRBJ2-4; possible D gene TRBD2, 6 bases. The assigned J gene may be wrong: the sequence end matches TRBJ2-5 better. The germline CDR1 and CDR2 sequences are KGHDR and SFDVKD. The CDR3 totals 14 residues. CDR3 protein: CATSDLSGWETQYF. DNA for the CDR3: TGTGCCACCAGTGATTTGAGCGGGTGGGAGACCCAGTACTTC.

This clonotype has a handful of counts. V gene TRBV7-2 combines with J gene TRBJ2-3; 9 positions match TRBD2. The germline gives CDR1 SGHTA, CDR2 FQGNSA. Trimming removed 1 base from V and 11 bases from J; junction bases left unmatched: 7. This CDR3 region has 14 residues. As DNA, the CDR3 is TGTGCCAGCAGCTTAGGGCGGGAGGGCCGAGGGCAGTATTTT. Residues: CASSLGREGRGQYF. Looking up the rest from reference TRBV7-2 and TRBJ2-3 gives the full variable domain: GAGVSQSPSNKVTEKGKDVELRCDPISGHTALYWYRQSLGQGLEFLIYFQGNSAPDKSGLPSDRFSAERTGGSVSTLTIQRTQQEDSAVYLCASSLGREGRGQYFGPGTRLTVL.